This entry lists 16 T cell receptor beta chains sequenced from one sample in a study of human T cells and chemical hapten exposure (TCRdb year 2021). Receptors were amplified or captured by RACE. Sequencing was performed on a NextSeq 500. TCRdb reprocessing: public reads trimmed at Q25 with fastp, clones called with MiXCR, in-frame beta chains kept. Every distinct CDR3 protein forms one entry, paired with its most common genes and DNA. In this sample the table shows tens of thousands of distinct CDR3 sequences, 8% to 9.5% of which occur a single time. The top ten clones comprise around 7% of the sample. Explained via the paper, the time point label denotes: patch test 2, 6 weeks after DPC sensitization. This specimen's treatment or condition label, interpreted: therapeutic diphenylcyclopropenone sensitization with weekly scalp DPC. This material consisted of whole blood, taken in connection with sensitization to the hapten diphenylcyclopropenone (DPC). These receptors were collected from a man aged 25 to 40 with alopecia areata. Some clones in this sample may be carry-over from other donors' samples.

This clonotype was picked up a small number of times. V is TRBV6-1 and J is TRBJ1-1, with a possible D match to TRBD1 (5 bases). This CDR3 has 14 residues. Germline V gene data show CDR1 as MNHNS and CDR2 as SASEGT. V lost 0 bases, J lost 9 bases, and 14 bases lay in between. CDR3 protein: CASSEASRDGKAFF. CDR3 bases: TGTGCCAGCAGTGAAGCGTCCAGGGATGGGAAAGCTTTCTTT.

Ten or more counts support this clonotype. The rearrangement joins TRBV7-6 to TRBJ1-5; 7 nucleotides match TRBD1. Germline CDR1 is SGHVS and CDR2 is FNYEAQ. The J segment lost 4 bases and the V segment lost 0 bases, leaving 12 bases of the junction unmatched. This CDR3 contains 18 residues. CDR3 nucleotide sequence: TGTGCCAGCAGCTTAGCTCCACCTCTACAGGGGCGGAATCAGCCCCAGCATTTT. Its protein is CASSLAPPLQGRNQPQHF.

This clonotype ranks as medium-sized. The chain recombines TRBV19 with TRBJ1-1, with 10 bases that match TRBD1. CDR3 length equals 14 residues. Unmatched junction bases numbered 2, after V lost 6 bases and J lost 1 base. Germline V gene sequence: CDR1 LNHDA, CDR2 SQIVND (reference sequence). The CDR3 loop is CASSRQGANTEAFF. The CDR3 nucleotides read TGTGCCAGTAGCCGACAGGGGGCGAACACTGAAGCTTTCTTT.

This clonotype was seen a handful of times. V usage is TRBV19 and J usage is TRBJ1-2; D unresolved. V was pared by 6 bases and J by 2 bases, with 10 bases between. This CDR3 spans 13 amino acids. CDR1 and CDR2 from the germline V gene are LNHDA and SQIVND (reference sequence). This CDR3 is CASRFTMNYGYTF. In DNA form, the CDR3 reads TGTGCCAGTAGGTTCACCATGAACTATGGCTACACCTTC.

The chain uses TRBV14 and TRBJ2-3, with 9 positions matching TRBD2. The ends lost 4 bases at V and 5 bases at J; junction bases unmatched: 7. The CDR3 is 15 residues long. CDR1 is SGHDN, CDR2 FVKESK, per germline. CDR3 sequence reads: CASSLGLANRDTQYF. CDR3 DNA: TGTGCCAGCAGCCTAGGACTAGCGAACAGAGATACGCAGTATTTT.

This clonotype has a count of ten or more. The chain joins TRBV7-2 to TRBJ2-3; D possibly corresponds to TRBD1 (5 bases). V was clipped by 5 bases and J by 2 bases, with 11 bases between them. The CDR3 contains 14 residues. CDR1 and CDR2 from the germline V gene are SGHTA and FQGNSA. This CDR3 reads CASSTRQSTDTQYF. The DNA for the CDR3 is TGTGCCAGCAGCACTCGACAGTCCACAGATACGCAGTATTTT.

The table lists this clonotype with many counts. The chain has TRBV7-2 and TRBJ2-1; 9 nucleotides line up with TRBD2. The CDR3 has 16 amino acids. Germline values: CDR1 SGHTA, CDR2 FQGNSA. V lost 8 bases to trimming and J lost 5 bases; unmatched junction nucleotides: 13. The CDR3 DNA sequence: TGTGCCAGCCTATTCGGAGAGCGGGGGGTCGACAATGAGCAGTTCTTC. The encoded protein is CASLFGERGVDNEQFF.

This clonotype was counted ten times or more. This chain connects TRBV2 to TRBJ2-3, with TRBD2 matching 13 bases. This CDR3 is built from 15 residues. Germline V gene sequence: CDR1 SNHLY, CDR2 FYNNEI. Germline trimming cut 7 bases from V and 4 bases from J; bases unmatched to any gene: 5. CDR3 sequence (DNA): TGTGCCAGCACCGGGACTAGCGGGATTCCAGATACGCAGTATTTT. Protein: CASTGTSGIPDTQYF.

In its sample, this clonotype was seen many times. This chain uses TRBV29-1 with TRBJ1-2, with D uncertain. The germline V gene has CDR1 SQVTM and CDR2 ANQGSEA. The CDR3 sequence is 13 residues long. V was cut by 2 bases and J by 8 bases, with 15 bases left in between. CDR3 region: CSVESVSPEGYTF. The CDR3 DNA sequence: TGCAGCGTTGAAAGCGTGTCCCCTGAGGGCTACACCTTC.

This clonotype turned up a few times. The CDR3 coding sequence is TGTGCCAGCAGTTACTCGAAGTCTCTTACAGGTTACAATGAGCAGTTCTTC. Protein sequence: CASSYSKSLTGYNEQFF. The chain uses TRBV6-2 or TRBV6-3 and TRBJ2-1, with D possibly being TRBD1 (5 bases). V was shortened by 0 bases and J by 4 bases, with 16 bases between the two germline ends. Germline CDR1 is MNHEY and CDR2 is SVGEGT. CDR3 length equals 17 residues.

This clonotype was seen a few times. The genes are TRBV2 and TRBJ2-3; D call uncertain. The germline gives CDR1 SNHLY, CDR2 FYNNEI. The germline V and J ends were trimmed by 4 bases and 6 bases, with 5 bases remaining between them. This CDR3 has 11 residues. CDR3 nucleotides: TGTGCCAGCAGTGCATGGGATACGCAGTATTTT. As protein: CASSAWDTQYF.

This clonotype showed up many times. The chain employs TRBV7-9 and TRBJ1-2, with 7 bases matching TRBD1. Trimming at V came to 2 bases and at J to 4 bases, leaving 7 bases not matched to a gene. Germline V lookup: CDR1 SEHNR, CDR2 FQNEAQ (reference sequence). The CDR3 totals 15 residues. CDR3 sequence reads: CASSLPRDSIYGYTF. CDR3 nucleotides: TGTGCCAGCAGCTTACCCCGGGACAGCATCTATGGCTACACCTTC. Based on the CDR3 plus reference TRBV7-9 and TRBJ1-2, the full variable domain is DTGVSQNPRHKITKRGQNVTFRCDPISEHNRLYWYRQTLGQGPEFLTYFQNEAQLEKSRLLSDRFSAERPKGSFSTLEIQRTEQGDSAMYLCASSLPRDSIYGYTFGSGTRLTVV.

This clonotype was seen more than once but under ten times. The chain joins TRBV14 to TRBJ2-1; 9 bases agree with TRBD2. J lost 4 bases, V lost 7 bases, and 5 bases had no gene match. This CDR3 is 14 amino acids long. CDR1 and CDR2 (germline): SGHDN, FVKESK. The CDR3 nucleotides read TGTGCCAGCAACGCCCTAGCGGGATACAATGAGCAGTTCTTC. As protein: CASNALAGYNEQFF.

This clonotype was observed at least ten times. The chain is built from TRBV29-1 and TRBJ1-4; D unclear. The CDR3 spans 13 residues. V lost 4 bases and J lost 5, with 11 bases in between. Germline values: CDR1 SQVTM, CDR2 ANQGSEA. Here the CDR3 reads CSVVSGENEKLFF. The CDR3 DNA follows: TGCAGCGTTGTGTCAGGAGAGAATGAAAAACTGTTTTTT.

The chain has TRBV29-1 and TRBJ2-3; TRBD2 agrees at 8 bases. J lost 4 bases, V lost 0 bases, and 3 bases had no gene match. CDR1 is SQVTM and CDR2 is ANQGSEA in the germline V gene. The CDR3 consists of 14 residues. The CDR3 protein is CSVEERGGPDTQYF. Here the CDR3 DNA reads TGCAGCGTTGAAGAACGGGGGGGCCCAGATACGCAGTATTTT.

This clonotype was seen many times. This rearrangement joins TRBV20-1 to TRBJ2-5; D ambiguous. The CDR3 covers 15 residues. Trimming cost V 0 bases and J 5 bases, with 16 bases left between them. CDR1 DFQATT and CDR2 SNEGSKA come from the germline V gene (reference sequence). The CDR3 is CSARDGVGYSETQYF. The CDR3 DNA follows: TGCAGTGCTAGAGATGGAGTGGGGTATTCGGAGACCCAGTACTTC.